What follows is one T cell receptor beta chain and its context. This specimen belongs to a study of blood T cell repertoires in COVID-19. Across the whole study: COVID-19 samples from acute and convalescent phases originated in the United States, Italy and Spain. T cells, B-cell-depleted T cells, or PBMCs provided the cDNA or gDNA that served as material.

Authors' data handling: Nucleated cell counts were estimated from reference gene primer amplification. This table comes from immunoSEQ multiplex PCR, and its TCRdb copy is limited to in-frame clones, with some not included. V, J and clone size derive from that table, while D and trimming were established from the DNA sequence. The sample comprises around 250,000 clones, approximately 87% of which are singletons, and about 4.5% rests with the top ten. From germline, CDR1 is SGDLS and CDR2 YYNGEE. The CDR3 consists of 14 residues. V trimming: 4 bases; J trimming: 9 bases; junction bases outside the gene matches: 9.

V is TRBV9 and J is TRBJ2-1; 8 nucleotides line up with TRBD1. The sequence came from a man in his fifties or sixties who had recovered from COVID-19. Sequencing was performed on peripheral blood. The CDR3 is CASSQQGALGEQFF. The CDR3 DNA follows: TGTGCCAGCAGCCAGCAGGGGGCTCTGGGTGAGCAGTTCTTC.